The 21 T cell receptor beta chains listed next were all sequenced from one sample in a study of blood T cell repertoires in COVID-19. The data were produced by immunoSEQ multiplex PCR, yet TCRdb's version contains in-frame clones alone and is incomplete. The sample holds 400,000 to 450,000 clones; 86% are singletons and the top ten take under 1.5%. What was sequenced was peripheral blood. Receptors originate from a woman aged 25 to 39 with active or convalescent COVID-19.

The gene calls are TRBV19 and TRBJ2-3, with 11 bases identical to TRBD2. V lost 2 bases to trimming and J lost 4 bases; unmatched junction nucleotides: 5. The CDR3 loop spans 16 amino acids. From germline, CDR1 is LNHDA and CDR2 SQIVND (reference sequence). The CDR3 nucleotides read TGTGCCAGTAGTATAAGCCTAGCGGGAGGTGCAGATACGCAGTATTTT. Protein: CASSISLAGGADTQYF.

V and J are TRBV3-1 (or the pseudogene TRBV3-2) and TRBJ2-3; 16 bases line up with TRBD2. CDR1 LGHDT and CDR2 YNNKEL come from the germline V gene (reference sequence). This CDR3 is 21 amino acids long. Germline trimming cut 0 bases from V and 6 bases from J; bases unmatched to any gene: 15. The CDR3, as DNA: TGTGCCAGCAGCCAAGATTGGGTATCCGGGACTAGCGGGAGGGCCGAGGATACGCAGTATTTT. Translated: CASSQDWVSGTSGRAEDTQYF.

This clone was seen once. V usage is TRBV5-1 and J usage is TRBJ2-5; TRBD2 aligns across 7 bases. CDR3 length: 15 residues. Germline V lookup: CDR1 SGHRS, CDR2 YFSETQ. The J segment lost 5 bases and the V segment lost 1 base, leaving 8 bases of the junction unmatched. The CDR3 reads CASSLYGGSQETQYF. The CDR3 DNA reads TGCGCCAGCAGCTTGTACGGCGGGAGTCAGGAGACCCAGTACTTC.

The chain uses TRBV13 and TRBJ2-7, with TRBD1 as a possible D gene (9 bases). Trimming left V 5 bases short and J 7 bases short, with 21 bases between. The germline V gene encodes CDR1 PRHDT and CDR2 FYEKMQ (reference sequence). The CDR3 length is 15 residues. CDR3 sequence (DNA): TGTGCCAGCAGCCGGGGAGGTAGCGGGACAGGGGAGCAGTACTTC. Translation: CASSRGGSGTGEQYF.

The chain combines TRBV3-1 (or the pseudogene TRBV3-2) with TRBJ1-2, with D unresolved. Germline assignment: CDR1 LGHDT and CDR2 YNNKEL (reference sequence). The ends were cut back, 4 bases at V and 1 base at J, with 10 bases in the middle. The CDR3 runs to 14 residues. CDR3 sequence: CASSPGPLNYGYTF. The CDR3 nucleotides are TGTGCCAGCAGCCCAGGCCCACTTAACTATGGCTACACCTTC.

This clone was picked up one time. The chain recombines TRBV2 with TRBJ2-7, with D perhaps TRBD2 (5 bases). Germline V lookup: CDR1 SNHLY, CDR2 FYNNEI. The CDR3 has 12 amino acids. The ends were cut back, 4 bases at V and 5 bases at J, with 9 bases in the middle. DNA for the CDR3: TGTGCCAGCAGTGCGCTAGCCCACGAGCAGTACTTC. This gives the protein CASSALAHEQYF.

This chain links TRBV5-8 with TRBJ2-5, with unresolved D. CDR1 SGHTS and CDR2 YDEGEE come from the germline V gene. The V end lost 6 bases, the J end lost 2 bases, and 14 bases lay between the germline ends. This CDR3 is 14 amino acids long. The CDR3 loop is CASILDVAQETQYF. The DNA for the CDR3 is TGTGCCAGCATCTTAGATGTGGCACAAGAGACCCAGTACTTC.

CDR3 in DNA: TGTGCCAGCAGGCCAGGGTTCGGAGGCTACACCTTC. As protein: CASRPGFGGYTF. J is TRBJ1-2 and V is TRBV6-5, with D perhaps TRBD1 (5 bases). The CDR3 totals 12 residues. Germline V gene sequence: CDR1 MNHEY, CDR2 SVGAGI. V lost 6 bases, J lost 8 bases, and 13 bases lay in between.

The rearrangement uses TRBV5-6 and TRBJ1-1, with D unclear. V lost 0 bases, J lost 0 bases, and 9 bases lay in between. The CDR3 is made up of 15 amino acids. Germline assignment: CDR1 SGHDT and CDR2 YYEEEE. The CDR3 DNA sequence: TGTGCCAGCAGCTTGGCAGCGGGGTTGAACACTGAAGCTTTCTTT. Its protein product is CASSLAAGLNTEAFF.

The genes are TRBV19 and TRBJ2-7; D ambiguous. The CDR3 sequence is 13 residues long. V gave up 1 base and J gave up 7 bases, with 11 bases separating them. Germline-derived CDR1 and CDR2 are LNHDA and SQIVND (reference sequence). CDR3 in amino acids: CASSIGKSGEQYF. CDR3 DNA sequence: TGTGCCAGTAGTATAGGTAAATCCGGGGAGCAGTACTTC.

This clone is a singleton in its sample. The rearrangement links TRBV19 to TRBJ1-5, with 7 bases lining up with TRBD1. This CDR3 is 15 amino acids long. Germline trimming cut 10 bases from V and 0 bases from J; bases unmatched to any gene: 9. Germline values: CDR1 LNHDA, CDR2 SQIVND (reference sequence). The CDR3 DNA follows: TGTGCCAATTGGGACAGAACTGATAGCAATCAGCCCCAGCATTTT. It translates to CANWDRTDSNQPQHF.

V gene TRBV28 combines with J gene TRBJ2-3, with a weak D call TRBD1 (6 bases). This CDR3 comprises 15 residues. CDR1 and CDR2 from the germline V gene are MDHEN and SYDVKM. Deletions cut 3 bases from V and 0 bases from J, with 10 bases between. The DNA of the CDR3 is TGTGCCAGCAGTTTGGGGACACCTAGCACAGATACGCAGTATTTT. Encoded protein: CASSLGTPSTDTQYF. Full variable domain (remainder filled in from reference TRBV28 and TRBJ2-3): DVKVTQSSRYLVKRTGEKVFLECVQDMDHENMFWYRQDPGLGLRLIYFSYDVKMKEKGDIPEGYSVSREKKERFSLILESASTNQTSMYLCASSLGTPSTDTQYFGPGTRLTVL.

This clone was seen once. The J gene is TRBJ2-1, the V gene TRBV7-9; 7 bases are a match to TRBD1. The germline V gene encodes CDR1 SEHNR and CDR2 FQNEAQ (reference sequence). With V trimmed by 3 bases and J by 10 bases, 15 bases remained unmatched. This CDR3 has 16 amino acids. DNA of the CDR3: TGTGCCAGCAGCTTGAAAGGGGGCCCCGTCGGCTGGGAGCAGTTCTTC. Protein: CASSLKGGPVGWEQFF.

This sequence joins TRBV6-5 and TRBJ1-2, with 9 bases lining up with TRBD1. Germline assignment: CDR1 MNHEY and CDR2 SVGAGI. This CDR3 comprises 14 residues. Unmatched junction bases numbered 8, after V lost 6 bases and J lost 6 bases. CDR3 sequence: CASRPQTGGDGYTF. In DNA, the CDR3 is TGTGCCAGCAGACCCCAAACAGGGGGCGATGGCTACACCTTC.

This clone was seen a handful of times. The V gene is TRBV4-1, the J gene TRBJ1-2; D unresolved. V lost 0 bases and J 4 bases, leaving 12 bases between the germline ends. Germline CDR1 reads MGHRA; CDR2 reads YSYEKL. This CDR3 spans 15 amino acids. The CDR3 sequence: CASSQEGGSGYGYTF. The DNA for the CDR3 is TGCGCCAGCAGCCAAGAAGGTGGGTCGGGCTATGGCTACACCTTC.

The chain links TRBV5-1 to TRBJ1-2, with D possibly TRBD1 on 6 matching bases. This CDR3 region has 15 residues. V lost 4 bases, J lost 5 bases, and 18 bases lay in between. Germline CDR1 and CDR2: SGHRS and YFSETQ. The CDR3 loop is CASSAPGGDHYGYTF. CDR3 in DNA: TGCGCCAGCAGCGCGCCGGGGGGCGATCATTATGGCTACACCTTC. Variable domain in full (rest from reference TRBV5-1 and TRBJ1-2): KAGVTQTPRYLIKTRGQQVTLSCSPISGHRSVSWYQQTPGQGLQFLFEYFSETQRNKGNFPGRFSGRQFSNSRSEMNVSTLELGDSALYLCASSAPGGDHYGYTFGSGTRLTVV.

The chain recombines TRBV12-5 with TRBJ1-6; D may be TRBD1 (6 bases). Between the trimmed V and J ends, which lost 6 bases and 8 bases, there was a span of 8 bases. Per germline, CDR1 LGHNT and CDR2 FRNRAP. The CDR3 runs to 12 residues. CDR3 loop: CASGPGDSPLHF. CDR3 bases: TGTGCTAGTGGACCAGGGGATTCACCCCTCCACTTT.

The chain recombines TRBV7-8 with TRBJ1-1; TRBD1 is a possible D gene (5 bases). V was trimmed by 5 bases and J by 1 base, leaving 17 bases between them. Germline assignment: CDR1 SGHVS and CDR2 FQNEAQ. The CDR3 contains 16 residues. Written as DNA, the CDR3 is TGTGCCAGCAGCCCCAGGGTTGGGCTGGGGAACACTGAAGCTTTCTTT. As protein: CASSPRVGLGNTEAFF. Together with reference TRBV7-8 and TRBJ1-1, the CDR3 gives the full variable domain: GAGVSQSPRYKVAKRGQDVALRCDPISGHVSLFWYQQALGQGPEFLTYFQNEAQLDKSGLPSDRFFAERPEGSVSTLKIQRTQQEDSAVYLCASSPRVGLGNTEAFFGQGTRLTVV.

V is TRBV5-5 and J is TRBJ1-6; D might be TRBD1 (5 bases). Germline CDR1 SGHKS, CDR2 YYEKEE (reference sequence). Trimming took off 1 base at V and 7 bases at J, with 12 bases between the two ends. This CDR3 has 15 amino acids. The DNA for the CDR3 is TGTGCCAGCAGCTTGACGGGGGTGGGCAATTCACCCCTCCACTTT. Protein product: CASSLTGVGNSPLHF. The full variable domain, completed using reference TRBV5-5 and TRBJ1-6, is DAGVTQSPTHLIKTRGQQVTLRCSPISGHKSVSWYQQVLGQGPQFIFQYYEKEERGRGNFPDRFSARQFPNYSSELNVNALLLGDSALYLCASSLTGVGNSPLHFGNGTRLTVT.

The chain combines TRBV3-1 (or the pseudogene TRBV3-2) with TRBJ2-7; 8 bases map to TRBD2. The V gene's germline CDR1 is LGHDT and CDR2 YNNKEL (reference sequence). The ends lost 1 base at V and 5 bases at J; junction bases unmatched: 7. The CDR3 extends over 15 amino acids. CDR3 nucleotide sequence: TGTGCCAGCAGCCAAGCCCGACTAGCGAAAAACGAGCAGTACTTC. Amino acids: CASSQARLAKNEQYF.

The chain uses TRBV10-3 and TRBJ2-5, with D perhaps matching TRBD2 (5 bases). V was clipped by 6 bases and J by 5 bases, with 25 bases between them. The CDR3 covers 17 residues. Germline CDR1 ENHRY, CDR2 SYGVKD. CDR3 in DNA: TGTGCCATCAGCGCCAGTCTAGGGCAGCCGGGCGGGGAGACCCAGTACTTC. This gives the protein CAISASLGQPGGETQYF.